This TCR beta chain derives from a study of memory CD4+ T cells and cytomegalovirus serostatus. Study observations and caveats: The CMV-associated TCR signature appears largely within the CD4+ memory repertoire.

Trimming stripped 5 bases from V and 1 base from J, with 6 bases between. This CDR3 spans 13 amino acids. Germline V lookup: CDR1 SGHTA, CDR2 FQGNSA. Comments on this clone: Its antigen remains unknown.

Method: immunoSEQ multiplex PCR; TCRdb's copy keeps in-frame clones and lacks some. The data contain some 41,000 clones, 70% to 80% of them seen just once; the ten biggest clones take up 0.65% to 0.85%. Single viable CD3+CD4+CD8-CD45RO+ cells were sorted as the memory CD4+ T cells. After thawing, CD4+ T cells were positively selected. The receptor comes from an adult in good health and CMV-seronegative. V and J are TRBV7-2 and TRBJ1-5; D uncertain. The sequencing input was memory CD4+ T cells from blood. This CDR3 reads CASSLSSNQPQHF. The DNA of the CDR3 is TGTGCCAGCAGCCTTTCAAGCAATCAGCCCCAGCATTTT.